This TCR beta chain was observed in a study of regulatory T cells in long-lasting Graves disease. On this clonotype: A much larger clone differs from this one at a single base, so this may be a read error.

Time point indicated: newly diagnosed GD, antithyroid drugs for less than 3 months. PBMCs were the source of the RNA used for TCR sequencing. The authors built TCR beta libraries using iRepertoire HTBI primers and Arm-PCR of CDR3 regions. One entry per CDR3 protein results from TCRdb running MiXCR on the multiplex PCR reads. The sample consists of 400,000 to 550,000 distinct CDR3 sequences, over 15% of them appearing once. The sample was also reused in another study, on T cells in Graves' hyperthyroidism and ophthalmopathy.

The starting material was peripheral blood mononuclear cells (PBMCs), obtained at new diagnosis, from a patient treated with antithyroid drugs. The source of this sequence is a woman aged 25 to 39 with Graves disease.

This CDR3 reads CASILPGRTETQYF. The CDR3 DNA reads TGTGCCAGCATCCTTCCCGGGAGGACGGAGACCCAGTACTTC. The genes are TRBV14 and TRBJ2-5, with 7 bases lining up with TRBD2. Germline CDR1 is SGHDN and CDR2 is FVKESK. This CDR3 contains 14 residues. Trimming removed 7 bases from V and 5 bases from J; junction bases left unmatched: 10. The complete variable domain, with remaining parts taken from reference TRBV14 and TRBJ2-5, reads EAGVTQFPSHSVIEKGQTVTLRCDPISGHDNLYWYRRVMGKEIKFLLHFVKESKQDESGMPNNRFLAERTGGTYSTLKVQPAELEDSGVYFCASILPGRTETQYFGPGTRLLVL.